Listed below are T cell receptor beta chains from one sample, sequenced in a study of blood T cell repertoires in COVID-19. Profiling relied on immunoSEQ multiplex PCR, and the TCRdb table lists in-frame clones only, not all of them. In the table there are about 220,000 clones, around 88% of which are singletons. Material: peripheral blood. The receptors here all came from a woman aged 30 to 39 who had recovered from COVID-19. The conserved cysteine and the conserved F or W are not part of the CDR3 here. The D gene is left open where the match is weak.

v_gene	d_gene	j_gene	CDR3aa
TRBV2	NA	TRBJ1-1	ASTLDKNTEAF
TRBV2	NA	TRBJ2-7	ASSEQGYEQY
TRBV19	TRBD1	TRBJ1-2	ASSLRQGINYGYT
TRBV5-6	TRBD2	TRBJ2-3	ASSPKRGGTDTQY
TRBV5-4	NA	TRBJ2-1	ASSFFQGGPNEQF
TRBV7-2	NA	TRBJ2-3	ASSLVASDTQY
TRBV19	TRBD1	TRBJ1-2	ASSIDLNGLQGAYGYT
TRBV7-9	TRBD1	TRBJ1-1	ASSLSPGQGFTEAF
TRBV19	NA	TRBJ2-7	ASGLRGWNDEQY
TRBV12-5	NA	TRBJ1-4	ASGLVVRGSGEKLF
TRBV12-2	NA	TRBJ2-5	ASRWTLAGGCETQY
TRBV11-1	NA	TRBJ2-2	ASSSPSYRELF
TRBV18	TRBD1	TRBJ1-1	ASSPGQVGVNTEAF
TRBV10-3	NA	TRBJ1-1	AISEALGLIMNTEAF
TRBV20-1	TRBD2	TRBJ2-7	SASRPGLADEQY
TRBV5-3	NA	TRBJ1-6	ARSFTGAGLRCYNSPLH
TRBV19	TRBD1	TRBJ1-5	ASSGTGGGGNQPQH
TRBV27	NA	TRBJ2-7	ASSLRGGYEQY
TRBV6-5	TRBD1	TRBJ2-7	ASSPGQGTYEQY
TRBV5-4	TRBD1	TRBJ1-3	ASSSPGQGGNTIY
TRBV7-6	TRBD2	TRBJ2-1	ASSWPSGGEYNEQF
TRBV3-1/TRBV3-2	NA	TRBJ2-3	AKRSSTDTQY
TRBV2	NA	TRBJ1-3	ASSVGANTIY
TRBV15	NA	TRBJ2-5	ATSRDQGKTQY
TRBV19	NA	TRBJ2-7	ASSVVASSYEQY
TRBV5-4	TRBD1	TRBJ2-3	ASSLAKGAADTQY
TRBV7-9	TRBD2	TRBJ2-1	ASSFTLERGQF
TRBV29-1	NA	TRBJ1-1	SVRYTEAF
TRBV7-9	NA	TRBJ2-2	ASSLVVGANTGELF
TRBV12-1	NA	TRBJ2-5	ASSFAGAVTPRQSGETQY
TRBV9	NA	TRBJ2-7	ASSVDGLMDSSEQY
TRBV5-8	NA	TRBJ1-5	ASSLLDWSNQPQH
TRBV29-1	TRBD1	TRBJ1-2	SVTERDRGRGYT
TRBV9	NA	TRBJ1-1	ASSVGGKNTEAF
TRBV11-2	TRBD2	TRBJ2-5	ASSLDFRVTSGGETQY
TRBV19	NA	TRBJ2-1	ASSISGQGEYNEQF
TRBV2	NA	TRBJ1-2	ASQTDLAAGYT
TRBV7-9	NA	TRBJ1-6	ASSLFNSPLH
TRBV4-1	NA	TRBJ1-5	ASSHRTQRRPQH
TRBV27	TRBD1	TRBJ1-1	ASRIGGRMNTEAF
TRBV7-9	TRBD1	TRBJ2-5	ASSFRTGTGGKETQY
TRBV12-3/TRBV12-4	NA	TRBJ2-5	ASNRGRSTQY
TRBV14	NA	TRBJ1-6	ASSQEWASSPLH
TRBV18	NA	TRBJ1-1	ASSPAGEGFTEAF
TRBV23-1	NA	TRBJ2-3	ASSARISGTDTQY
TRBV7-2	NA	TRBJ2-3	ASSTRSGRSTDTQY
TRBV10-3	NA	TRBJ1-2	AITTDGGKGYT
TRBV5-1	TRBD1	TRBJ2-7	ASRMTGEVPQY
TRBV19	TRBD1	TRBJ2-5	ASSMTGDWETQY
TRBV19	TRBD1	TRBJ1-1	ASRGQEMNTEAF
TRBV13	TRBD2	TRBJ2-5	ASSIRPPLAGGPETQY
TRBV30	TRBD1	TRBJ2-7	ALSKGAYEQY
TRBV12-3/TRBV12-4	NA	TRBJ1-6	ASSWAGSPLH
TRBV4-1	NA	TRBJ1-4	ASHLRGTSAEKLF
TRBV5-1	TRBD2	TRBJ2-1	ASSPDSTSSYEQF
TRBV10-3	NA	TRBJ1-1	AISAKGGTEAF
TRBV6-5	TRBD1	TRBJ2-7	ASQGRQGDYEQY
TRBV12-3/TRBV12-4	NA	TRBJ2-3	ASSLGLFYTQY
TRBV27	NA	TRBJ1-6	ASSLRTQTYNSPLH
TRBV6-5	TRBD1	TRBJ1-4	ASTKDRVDEKLF